This T cell receptor (beta chain) appears in the sequencing data of a study of shared clonotypes between healthy human individuals. Study details: The study used three CD4 naive, three CD4 memory, two CD8 naive and one CD8 memory plate per donor.

CDR3 length equals 16 residues. Trimming cost V 6 bases and J 1 base, with 18 bases left between them. Looked up from germline, CDR1 is LNHDA and CDR2 is SQIVND (reference sequence). At the deep level, the assay was run. Assay: immunoSEQ multiplex PCR; the TCRdb copy retains only in-frame clones and omits some. The sample lists 850,000 to 1,200,000 clones, approximately 72% occurring once. Points from the study as a whole: Larger estimated richness was generally recorded for naive subsets relative to memory subsets.

This clone came up once. Its specificity is unknown. The clonotype originates from a young man in good health. V gene TRBV19 combines with J gene TRBJ1-1; a weak D match, TRBD1 (5 bases). The sequenced sample consisted of memory CD4+ T cells sorted from blood. Stated subset: CD45RA-negative fraction. DNA for the CDR3: TGTGCCAGTAGACGGGGAGGAGGGGCAAAGAACACTGAAGCTTTCTTT. It translates to CASRRGGGAKNTEAFF.